This T cell receptor beta chain was observed in a study of identical twins. Overall study results and limits: Models predicted less out-of-frame TCR alpha sharing in monozygotic twins than was found. Its conclusions, products of cross-sectional statistical analysis, did not come from following the same donors.

Each CDR3 protein is one row after TCRdb ran MiXCR on the 5' RACE reads. The sample consists of 1,800,000 or so distinct CDR3 sequences, around 29% of them appearing once. In regard to this clonotype: The antigen remains undetermined. One junction end does not reproduce the germline sequence, and a read error may be involved.

The CDR3 totals 14 residues. Germline V gene data show CDR1 as LGHNT and CDR2 as FRNRAP. The genes are TRBV12-5 and TRBJ1-1, with 7 bases matching TRBD1. The TCR originated in a newborn girl in good health. Source material: cord blood. CDR3 in amino acids: CASGLGQISTEAFF. In DNA form, the CDR3 reads TGTGCCAGTGGTTTGGGACAGATCTCGACTGAAGCTTTCTTT.